The clone carrying this T cell receptor (beta chain) was detected once. In every patient, relapse followed autologous stem cell transplantation, while exposure to brentuximab vedotin differed. The ends were cut back, 3 bases at V and 1 base at J, with 9 bases in the middle. The CDR3 consists of 14 residues. Germline-derived CDR1 and CDR2 are KGHSH and LQKENI. This table comes from immunoSEQ multiplex PCR, and its TCRdb copy is limited to in-frame clones, with some not included. This table has fewer than 15,000 clones, 80% appearing once. This sample is part of a study of PD-1 blockade in classical Hodgkin lymphoma.

The J gene is TRBJ1-1, the V gene TRBV18, with D possibly matching TRBD1 (5 bases). The input for sequencing was peripheral blood mononuclear cells (PBMCs), taken at baseline. This TCR was recovered from a human donor with classical Hodgkin lymphoma. The CDR3 bases are TGTGCCAGCTCACCTACCACAGGGAACACTGAAGCTTTCTTT. Translation: CASSPTTGNTEAFF. Looking up the rest from reference TRBV18 and TRBJ1-1 gives the full variable domain: NAGVMQNPRHLVRRRGQEARLRCSPMKGHSHVYWYRQLPEEGLKFMVYLQKENIIDESGMPKERFSAEFPKEGPSILRIQQVVRGDSAAYFCASSPTTGNTEAFFGQGTRLTVV.